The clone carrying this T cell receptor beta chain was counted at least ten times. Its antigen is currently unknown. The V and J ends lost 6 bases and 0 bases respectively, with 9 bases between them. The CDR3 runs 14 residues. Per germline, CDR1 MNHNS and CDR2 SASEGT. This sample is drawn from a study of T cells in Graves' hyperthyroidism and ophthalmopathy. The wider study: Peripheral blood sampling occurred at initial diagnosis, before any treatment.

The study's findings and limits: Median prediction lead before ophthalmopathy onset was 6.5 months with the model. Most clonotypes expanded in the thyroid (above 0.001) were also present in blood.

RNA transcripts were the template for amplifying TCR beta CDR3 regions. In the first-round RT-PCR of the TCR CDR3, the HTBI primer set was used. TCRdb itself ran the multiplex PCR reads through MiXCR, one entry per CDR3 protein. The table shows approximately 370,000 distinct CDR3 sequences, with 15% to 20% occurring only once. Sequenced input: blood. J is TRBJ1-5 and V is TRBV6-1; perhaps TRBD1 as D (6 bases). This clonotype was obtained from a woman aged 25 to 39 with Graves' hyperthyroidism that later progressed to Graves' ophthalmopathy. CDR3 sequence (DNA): TGTGCCAGCAGCGGACAGTATAGCAATCAGCCCCAGCATTTT. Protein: CASSGQYSNQPQHF.